These 20 T cell receptor beta chains were all obtained from the same sample, sequenced in a study of shared clonotypes between healthy human individuals. The table came from immunoSEQ multiplex PCR; TCRdb's copy has only in-frame clones and leaves some out. The data contain roughly 1 million clones, under 80% of them singletons. Sample: memory CD4+ T cells sorted from blood. Subset specified: CD45RA-negative fraction. The receptors were gathered from a young man in good health.

The rearrangement links TRBV4-2 to TRBJ2-2; 13 nucleotides match TRBD2. With V trimmed by 1 base and J by 4 bases, 3 bases remained unmatched. Germline CDR1 LGHNA, CDR2 YNFKEQ. This CDR3 spans 17 amino acids. CDR3 sequence: CASSQVGLAGATGELFF. The CDR3 DNA is TGTGCCAGCAGCCAAGTCGGACTAGCGGGGGCCACCGGGGAGCTGTTTTTT.

In regard to this clone: One base away lies a much larger clone, so this may be a sequencing read error. Other DNA sequences of this sample code for an identical CDR3. In DNA form, the CDR3 reads TGTGCCAGCAGCTTGACAGGGGGGAACACTGAAGCTTTCTTT. It encodes CASSLTGGNTEAFF. This chain links TRBV5-5 with TRBJ1-1; 8 nucleotides match TRBD1. CDR3 size: 14 residues. The V and J ends lost 1 base and 1 base, in that order; junction bases with no gene match: 0. CDR1 and CDR2 (germline): SGHKS, YYEKEE (reference sequence).

This chain joins TRBV4-1 and TRBJ1-1; D gene unclear. Germline loops: CDR1 MGHRA, CDR2 YSYEKL. The CDR3 contains 14 residues. V was cut by 1 base and J by 1 base, with 7 bases left in between. The CDR3 region has the DNA TGCGCCAGCAGCCAAGCTGCCTCGAACACTGAAGCTTTCTTT. Translated, it gives CASSQAASNTEAFF.

Points on this clone: Other DNA sequences from this sample encode an identical CDR3 as well. The chain uses TRBV6-1 and TRBJ2-1; perhaps TRBD2 as D (6 bases). The germline gives CDR1 MNHNS, CDR2 SASEGT. V shed 4 bases and J shed 7 bases, with 14 bases lying between them. The CDR3 runs 14 residues. Written as DNA, the CDR3 is TGTGCCAGCAGTGTGGACGGGAGTCGAAATGAGCAGTTCTTC. Protein product: CASSVDGSRNEQFF.

The genes are TRBV6-1 and TRBJ2-5, with TRBD1 as a possible D gene (5 bases). The CDR3 contains 13 residues. V lost 7 bases, J lost 5 bases, and 14 bases lay in between. Germline V gene lookup returns CDR1 MNHNS and CDR2 SASEGT. The CDR3 DNA sequence: TGTGCCAGCACCCTGTTGGGGCGGGAGACCCAGTACTTC. Its translation: CASTLLGRETQYF.

The chain has TRBV6-5 and TRBJ2-1; D remains ambiguous. The CDR3 has 15 amino acids. CDR1 is MNHEY and CDR2 is SVGAGI in the germline V gene. V lost 0 bases and J lost 1, with 7 bases in between. In nucleotides, the CDR3 is TGTGCCAGCAGTTACTCGGGTCCATCCTACAATGAGCAGTTCTTC. The encoded protein is CASSYSGPSYNEQFF.

J is TRBJ1-1 and V is TRBV28; 7 bases are shared with TRBD1. V lost 8 bases, J lost 4 bases, and 13 bases stayed unmatched. The germline CDR1 and CDR2 sequences are MDHEN and SYDVKM. The CDR3 is 15 amino acids. This CDR3 reads CASGLIQGSSTEAFF. The CDR3 nucleotides are TGTGCCAGCGGATTGATACAGGGGTCTTCCACTGAAGCTTTCTTT.

The V gene is TRBV9, the J gene TRBJ1-6; 9 nucleotides line up with TRBD1. The CDR3 runs to 15 residues. CDR1 SGDLS and CDR2 YYNGEE come from the germline V gene. V trimming: 4 bases; J trimming: 7 bases; junction bases outside the gene matches: 6. CDR3 sequence: CASSPQTGGNSPLHF. CDR3 nucleotide sequence: TGTGCCAGCAGCCCCCAGACAGGGGGGAATTCACCCCTCCACTTT.

The V call is TRBV6-5, the J call TRBJ1-4; D unresolved. CDR1 and CDR2 (germline): MNHEY, SVGAGI. Trimming shortened V by 2 bases and J by 7 bases, and 14 bases separated the two germline ends. The CDR3 contains 15 residues. In nucleotides, the CDR3 is TGTGCCAGCAGTTACACATCGGCAGCCGGTGAAAAACTGTTTTTT. The encoded protein is CASSYTSAAGEKLFF.

The chain has TRBV7-2 and TRBJ2-7; TRBD1 matches 10 bases. The length of the CDR3 is 18 residues. V shed 0 bases, J shed 2 bases, and the junction held 10 bases outside the gene matches. CDR1 is SGHTA and CDR2 is FQGNSA in the germline V gene. The CDR3 DNA reads as TGTGCCAGCAGCTTAGCGGGACAGGGGAGTCGGGGGGCCTACGAGCAGTACTTC. It yields the protein CASSLAGQGSRGAYEQYF.

The chain couples TRBV18 to TRBJ2-7; TRBD1 is a possible D gene (6 bases). Germline CDR1 KGHSH, CDR2 LQKENI. This CDR3 has 13 residues. V lost 0 bases, J lost 10 bases, and 13 bases lay in between. The CDR3 is CASSPPLQGLQYF. In DNA form, the CDR3 reads TGTGCCAGCTCACCACCGCTACAGGGTCTCCAGTACTTC.

This chain joins TRBV5-1 and TRBJ2-2; TRBD1 is a possible D gene (5 bases). Germline lookup yields CDR1 SGHRS and CDR2 YFSETQ. V gave up 1 base and J gave up 0 bases, with 19 bases separating them. The CDR3 covers 19 residues. The CDR3 loop is CASSLRVWADTTNTGELFF. The CDR3 coding sequence is TGCGCCAGCAGCTTGAGAGTATGGGCGGACACCACGAACACCGGGGAGCTGTTTTTT.

CDR3 bases: TGCGCCAGCAGCTTGGTATCAGAGAACACTGAAGCTTTCTTT. It codes for CASSLVSENTEAFF. The chain recombines TRBV5-1 with TRBJ1-1; D gene uncertain. The germline V gene encodes CDR1 SGHRS and CDR2 YFSETQ. The germline V and J ends were trimmed by 0 bases and 1 base, with 7 bases remaining between them. This CDR3 contains 14 residues.

The sample holds a few counts of this clone. This rearrangement joins TRBV5-5 to TRBJ1-2; D perhaps matches TRBD1 (6 bases). The CDR3 spans 15 residues. CDR1 and CDR2 (germline): SGHKS, YYEKEE (reference sequence). Trimming cost V 4 bases and J 2 bases, with 15 bases left between them. Here the CDR3 DNA reads TGTGCCAGCAGCCCATCAGGGGCGGGAAACTATGGCTACACCTTC. Its translation: CASSPSGAGNYGYTF. Complete variable domain (other parts from reference TRBV5-5 and TRBJ1-2): DAGVTQSPTHLIKTRGQQVTLRCSPISGHKSVSWYQQVLGQGPQFIFQYYEKEERGRGNFPDRFSARQFPNYSSELNVNALLLGDSALYLCASSPSGAGNYGYTFGSGTRLTVV.

The chain is built from TRBV7-6 and TRBJ2-3, with TRBD2 matching 10 bases. This CDR3 contains 16 residues. Looked up from germline, CDR1 is SGHVS and CDR2 is FNYEAQ. J gave up 4 bases and V 4 bases, and 8 bases lay outside the gene matches. The CDR3, as DNA: TGTGCCAGCAGCTCGGGCAGCGGGAGGGGTCCAGATACGCAGTATTTT. The encoded protein is CASSSGSGRGPDTQYF.

The genes are TRBV6-5 and TRBJ2-2; D call uncertain. The V gene's germline CDR1 is MNHEY and CDR2 SVGAGI. CDR3 size: 13 residues. Trimming removed 5 bases at V and 8 bases at J, with 12 bases between. The CDR3 bases are TGTGCCAGCAGTCTATTGACAACGGGGGAGCTGTTTTTT. Amino acids: CASSLLTTGELFF.

The chain recombines TRBV7-9 with TRBJ2-2, with 13 bases identical to TRBD2. V lost 6 bases to trimming and J lost 5 bases; unmatched junction nucleotides: 9. Germline lookup yields CDR1 SEHNR and CDR2 FQNEAQ (reference sequence). There are 17 residues in the CDR3. The CDR3 region has the DNA TGTGCCAGCAGGTGGACTAGCGGGAGTTTGGGGACCGGGGAGCTGTTTTTT. Protein sequence: CASRWTSGSLGTGELFF.

CDR3 sequence (DNA): TGTGCCAGCAGCGTAGCCGGAGGCAGTTTGGAAAAACTGTTTTTT. Translated, it gives CASSVAGGSLEKLFF. The chain recombines TRBV9 with TRBJ1-4, with unresolved D. The CDR3 loop spans 15 amino acids. Trimming cost V 0 bases and J 8 bases, with 14 bases left between them. Germline V gene lookup returns CDR1 SGDLS and CDR2 YYNGEE.

The J gene is TRBJ2-7, the V gene TRBV12-5, with D unresolved. The V end lost 7 bases, the J end lost 7 bases, and 11 bases lay between the germline ends. Germline V gene data show CDR1 as LGHNT and CDR2 as FRNRAP. The CDR3 is made up of 11 amino acids. Written as DNA, the CDR3 is TGTGCTAGTGCCTTACTCGGGGAGCAGTACTTC. Its protein product is CASALLGEQYF.

This clone has more than one count but fewer than ten. The chain combines TRBV19 with TRBJ1-1; D remains unclear. In germline, CDR1 is LNHDA, CDR2 SQIVND (reference sequence). The CDR3 has 13 amino acids. V was cut by 4 bases and J by 7 bases, with 13 bases left in between. The CDR3 sequence is CASSRGRQYEAFF. CDR3 in DNA: TGTGCCAGTAGTAGAGGGAGGCAGTATGAAGCTTTCTTT.